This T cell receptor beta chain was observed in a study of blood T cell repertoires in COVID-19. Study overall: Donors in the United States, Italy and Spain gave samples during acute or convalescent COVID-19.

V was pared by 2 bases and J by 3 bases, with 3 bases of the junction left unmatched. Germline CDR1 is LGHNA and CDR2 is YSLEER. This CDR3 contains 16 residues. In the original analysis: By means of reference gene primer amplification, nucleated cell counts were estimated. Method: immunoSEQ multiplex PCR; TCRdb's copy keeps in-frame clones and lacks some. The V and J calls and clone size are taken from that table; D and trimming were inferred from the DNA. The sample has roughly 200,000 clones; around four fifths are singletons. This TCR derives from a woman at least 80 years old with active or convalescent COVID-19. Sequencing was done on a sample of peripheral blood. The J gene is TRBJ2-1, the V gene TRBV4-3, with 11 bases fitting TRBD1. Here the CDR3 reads CASSQFGTGGYNEQFF. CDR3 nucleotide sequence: TGCGCCAGCAGCCAATTCGGGACAGGGGGCTACAATGAGCAGTTCTTC.